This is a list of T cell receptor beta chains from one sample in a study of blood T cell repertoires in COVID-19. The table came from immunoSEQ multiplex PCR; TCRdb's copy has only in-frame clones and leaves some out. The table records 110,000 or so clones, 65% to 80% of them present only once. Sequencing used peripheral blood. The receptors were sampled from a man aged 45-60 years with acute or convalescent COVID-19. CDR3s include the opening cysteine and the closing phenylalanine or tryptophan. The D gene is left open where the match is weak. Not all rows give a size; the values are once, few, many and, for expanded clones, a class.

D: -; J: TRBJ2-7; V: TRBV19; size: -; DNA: TGTGCCAGTAGTATAAGCGGGTCCGCCTACGAGCAGTACTTC; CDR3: CASSISGSAYEQYF
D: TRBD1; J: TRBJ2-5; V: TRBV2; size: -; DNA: TGTGCCAGCAGTGATTCTATTTTCCTCAACAGGGGGCCGGGGGAAAGTCAGTACTTC; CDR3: CASSDSIFLNRGPGESQYF
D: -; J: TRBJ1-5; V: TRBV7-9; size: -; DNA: TGTGCCAGCAGCTTCAGGGATAGCAATCAGCCCCAGCATTTT; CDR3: CASSFRDSNQPQHF
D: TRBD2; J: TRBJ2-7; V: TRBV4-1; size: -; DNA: TGCGCCAGCAGCCAAGATCCGACCGGGAGGAAGATCTACGAGCAGTACTTC; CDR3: CASSQDPTGRKIYEQYF
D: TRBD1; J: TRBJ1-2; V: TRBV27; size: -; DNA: TGTGCCAGCAGTTTCGGGACAGACCTATATGGCTACACCTTC; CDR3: CASSFGTDLYGYTF
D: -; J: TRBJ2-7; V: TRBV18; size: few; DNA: TGTGCCAGCTCACGGACACAGGATTTCTACGAGCAGTACTTC; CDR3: CASSRTQDFYEQYF
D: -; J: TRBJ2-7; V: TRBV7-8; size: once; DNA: TGTGCCAGCAGCCTCGGAGACCACTACGAGCAGTACTTC; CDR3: CASSLGDHYEQYF
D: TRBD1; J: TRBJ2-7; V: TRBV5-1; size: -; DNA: TGCGCCAGCAGCCTCCAGGGGGCTGGCGGCGACGAGCAGTACTTC; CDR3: CASSLQGAGGDEQYF
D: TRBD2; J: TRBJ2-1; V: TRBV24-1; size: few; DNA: TGTGCCACCAGTGCCCAGCCTAGCGGGAGGGGTAATGAGCAGTTCTTC; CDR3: CATSAQPSGRGNEQFF
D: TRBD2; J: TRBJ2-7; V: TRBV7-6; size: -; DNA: TGTGCCAGCAGCTTAGCCCCTACTAGCGGGCGCTCCTACGAGCAGTACTTC; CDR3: CASSLAPTSGRSYEQYF
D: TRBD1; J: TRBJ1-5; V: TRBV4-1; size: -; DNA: TGCGCCAGCAGCCAGTATCCAGGGGGTCAGCCCCAGCATTTT; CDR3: CASSQYPGGQPQHF
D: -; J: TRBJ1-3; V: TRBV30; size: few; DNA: TGTGCCTGCGGGGGAAACACCATATATTTT; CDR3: CACGGNTIYF
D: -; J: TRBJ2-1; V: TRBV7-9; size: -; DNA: TGTGCCAGCAGCTTAGGACTAATAGACAATGAGCAGTTCTTC; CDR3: CASSLGLIDNEQFF
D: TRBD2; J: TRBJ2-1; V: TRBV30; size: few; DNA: TGTGCCTGGAAGTATGCTAGCGGGGGGGGCAATGAGCAGTTCTTC; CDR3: CAWKYASGGGNEQFF
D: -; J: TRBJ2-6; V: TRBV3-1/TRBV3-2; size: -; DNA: TGTGCCAGCAGCCGGGGGGACGGCGTCTCTGGGGCCAACGTCCTGACTTTC; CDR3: CASSRGDGVSGANVLTF
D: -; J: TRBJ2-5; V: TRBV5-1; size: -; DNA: TGCGCCAGCAGCTTGGTTCCTAGCGCAGAGACCCAGTACTTC; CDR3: CASSLVPSAETQYF
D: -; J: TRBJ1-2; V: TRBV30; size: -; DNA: TGTGCCTGGAGCAGGGAGGTCTATGGCTACACCTTC; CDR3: CAWSREVYGYTF
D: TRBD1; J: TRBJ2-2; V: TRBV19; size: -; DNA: TGTGCCAGTAGTATGGGACAGGGAGGCACCGGGGAGCTGTTTTTT; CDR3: CASSMGQGGTGELFF
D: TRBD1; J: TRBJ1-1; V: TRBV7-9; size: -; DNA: TGTGCCACCAGGGACAGGGGAAGGACTGAAGCTTTCTTT; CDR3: CATRDRGRTEAFF
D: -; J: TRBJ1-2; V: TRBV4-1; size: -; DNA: TGCGCCAGCAGCCAAGTGGGCAGCAACTATGGCTACACCTTC; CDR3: CASSQVGSNYGYTF
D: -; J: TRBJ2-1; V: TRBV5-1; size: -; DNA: TGCGCCAGCAGCTTGGGCCAGAATGAGCAGTTCTTC; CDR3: CASSLGQNEQFF
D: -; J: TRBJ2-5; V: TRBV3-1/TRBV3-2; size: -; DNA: TGTGCCAGCAGCCAAGCAGGTCAAGAGACCCAGTACTTC; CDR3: CASSQAGQETQYF
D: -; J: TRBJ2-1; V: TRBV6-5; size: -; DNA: TGTGCCAGCAGTTACCACGGGGACAATGAGCAGTTCTTC; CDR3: CASSYHGDNEQFF
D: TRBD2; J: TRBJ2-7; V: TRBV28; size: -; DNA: TGTGCCAGCAGTCACTACGGACTAGCGGAGAGCTACGAGCAGTACTTC; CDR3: CASSHYGLAESYEQYF
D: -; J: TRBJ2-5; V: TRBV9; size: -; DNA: TGTGCCAGCAGCGTAGGGGTAGGGGGTCTGAAAGAGACCCAGTACTTC; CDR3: CASSVGVGGLKETQYF
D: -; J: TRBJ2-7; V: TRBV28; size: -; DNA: TGTGCCAGCAGTTTAACAGGAGACTTAACCTACGAGCAGTACTTC; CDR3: CASSLTGDLTYEQYF
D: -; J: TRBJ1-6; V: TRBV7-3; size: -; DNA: TGTGCCAGCAGCTCGGCCAGGGTCGGTAATTCACCCCTCCACTTT; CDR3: CASSSARVGNSPLHF
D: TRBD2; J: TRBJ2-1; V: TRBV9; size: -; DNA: TGTGCCAGCAGCGTAAGGTGGGAGGGTAATGAGCAGTTCTTC; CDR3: CASSVRWEGNEQFF
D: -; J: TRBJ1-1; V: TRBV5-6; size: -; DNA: TGTGCCAGCAGTAGGAGGGGTTCCCCTGAAGCTTTCTTT; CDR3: CASSRRGSPEAFF
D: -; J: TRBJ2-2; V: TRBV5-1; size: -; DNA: TGCGCCAGCAGCTTGGCTCTGAACACCGGGGAGCTGTTTTTT; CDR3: CASSLALNTGELFF
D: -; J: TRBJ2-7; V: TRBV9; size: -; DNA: TGTGCCAGCAGCCCCCAGACTTATTCCTACGAGCAGTATTTC; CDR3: CASSPQTYSYEQYF
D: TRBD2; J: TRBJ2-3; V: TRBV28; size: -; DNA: TGTGCCAGCAGTTCCCGACTAGCGGGAGCGACCTTATCTCTCACAGATACGCAGTATTTT; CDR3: CASSSRLAGATLSLTDTQYF
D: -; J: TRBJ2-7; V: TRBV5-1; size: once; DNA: TGCGCCAGCAGTCAGGGGTACGAGCAGTACTTC; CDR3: CASSQGYEQYF
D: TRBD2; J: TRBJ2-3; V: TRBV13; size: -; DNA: TGTGCCAGCAGCATACTAGCGCCCCTGGGAGATACGCAGTATTTT; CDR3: CASSILAPLGDTQYF
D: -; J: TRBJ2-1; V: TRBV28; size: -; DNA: TGTGCCAGCAGTTTACTTAGCTGGTATGAGCAGTTCTTC; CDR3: CASSLLSWYEQFF
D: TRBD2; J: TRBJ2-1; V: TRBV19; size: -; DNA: TGTGCCAGTAGTATAGCGGGAGGGAACAATGAGCAGTTCTTC; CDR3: CASSIAGGNNEQFF
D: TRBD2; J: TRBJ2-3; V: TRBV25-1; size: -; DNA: TGTGCCAGCAGTGTTTCTAGCGGGAGTTCAGATACGCAGTATTTT; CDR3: CASSVSSGSSDTQYF
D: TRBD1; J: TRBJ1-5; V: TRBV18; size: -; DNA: TGTGCCAGCTCACCTGGGCAGGGGGCTAATCAGCCCCAGCATTTT; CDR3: CASSPGQGANQPQHF
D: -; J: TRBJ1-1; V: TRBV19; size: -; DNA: TGTGCCAGTAGTACCCCGGACGGGGTGGGGACTGAAGCTTTCTTT; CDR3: CASSTPDGVGTEAFF
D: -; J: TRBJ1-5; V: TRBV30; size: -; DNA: TGTGCCTGGAGTGTACAAGAGGGCAATCAGCCCCAGCATTTT; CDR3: CAWSVQEGNQPQHF
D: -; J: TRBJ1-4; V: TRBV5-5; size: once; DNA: TGTGCCAGCAGCGGGGTTCCGGGACTTATAAATGAAAAACTGTTTTTT; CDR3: CASSGVPGLINEKLFF
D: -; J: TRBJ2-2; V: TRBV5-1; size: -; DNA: TGCGCCAGCAGCTTGGCCCCGGGGTTTTCACGGAACACCGGGGAGCTGTTTTTT; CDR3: CASSLAPGFSRNTGELFF
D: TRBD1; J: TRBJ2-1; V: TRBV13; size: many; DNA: TGTGCCAGCCAGGGACAGGACTACAATGAGCAGTTCTTC; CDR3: CASQGQDYNEQFF
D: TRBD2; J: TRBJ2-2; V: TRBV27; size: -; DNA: TGTGCCAGCAGTTTTGACGGGGGGGGCGGGGAGCTGTTTTTT; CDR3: CASSFDGGGGELFF
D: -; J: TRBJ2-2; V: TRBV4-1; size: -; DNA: TGCGCCAGCAGCCAAGATACAGGAGACGGGGAGCTGTTTTTT; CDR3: CASSQDTGDGELFF
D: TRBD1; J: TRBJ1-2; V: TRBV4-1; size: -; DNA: TGCGCCAGCAGCCAAGATAGGCGACAGGGTACGGGTGGCTACACCTTC; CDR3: CASSQDRRQGTGGYTF
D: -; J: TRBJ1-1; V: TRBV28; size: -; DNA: TGTGCCAGCAGACCAAACAGGTGGTTAGCTTTCTTT; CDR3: CASRPNRWLAFF
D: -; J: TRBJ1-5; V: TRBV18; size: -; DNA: TGTGCCAGCTCACCACCGGTTGGTCCTCAGGGTCAGCCCCAGCATTTT; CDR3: CASSPPVGPQGQPQHF